The sequence of this T cell receptor beta chain was determined in a study of CD8 T cells in Susac syndrome (dated by TCRdb to about 2019). Notes on the research overall: Whether CD8+ T cell activation and differentiation in Susac syndrome was antigen driven was tested using repertoire sequencing. The clonality of the CD8+ T cell repertoire was compared across approximately 11 healthy donors, roughly 14 Susac syndrome patients and roughly 15 multiple sclerosis patients. Results the study describes overall, beyond this receptor: The study acknowledged that relatively few individuals were included in the TCR sequencing and HLA analysis.

This clonotype was picked up a small number of times. Its antigen is currently not known. There are no base qualities to consult, and no much larger clone falls within one base. RNA was extracted with the RNeasy kit and 0.5 to 1 ug was reverse transcribed using random hexamers. The immunoSEQ multiplex PCR assay, which covers 54 Vbeta and 13 Jbeta segments, was used to amplify TCR beta CDR3 regions. PCR amplification bias was corrected by using a synthetic template baseline for primer optimization and computational correction. Per the original workflow: Reads were annotated to V, D and J genes according to IMGT and were analyzed with immunoSEQ Analyzer, with only productive sequences retained. Clonality was computed as one minus Shannon entropy normalized by log2 of the number of productive unique sequences. For each patient and control, public and private clones were evaluated among the 100 most prevalent clones. A clone was defined as Susac-specific if it was absent from the healthy and MS cohorts, from some 1,100 published viral clones and from other ImmuneACCESS disease sequences. The public sequencing data were trimmed at Q25 with fastp and processed into clonotypes with MiXCR by TCRdb, which kept only in-frame beta chains. Rows are combined by CDR3 protein, so each entry shows the most common genes and DNA. Clone size and V and J calls follow TCRdb, not the original study. Within this sample are about 200,000 distinct CDR3 sequences, with around 90% of them counted one time only. The ten largest account for 0.1% to 0.15% of the sample.

Peripheral blood CD8+ and CD4+ T cells from healthy donors, Susac syndrome patients and multiple sclerosis patients were profiled by high-throughput TCR beta sequencing. Treatment-naive patients with stable or active relapsing-remitting disease fulfilling revised McDonald criteria were used as multiple sclerosis controls. Bulk CD8+ and CD4+ T cells were purified by magnetic negative isolation, while CD8+ TEMRA cells were enriched using FACS. Blood was drawn into EDTA tubes, processed within 24 hours, and PBMCs were isolated by density gradient centrifugation. PBMCs intended for TCR sequencing were cryopreserved in liquid nitrogen and were subsequently thawed in a 37 degrees C water bath. The sorted or isolated CD4+, CD8+ and CD8+ TEMRA cells had a purity of 90% or higher. The receptor was derived from a human donor with multiple sclerosis. Sequencing was done on a sample of CD8+ T cells from PBMCs.

The nucleotide sequence reads as follows: TGTGCCAGCAGCTCGGGGAAGAGCTCCTACGAGCAGTACTTC. It is translated as CASSSGKSSYEQYF. The chain joins TRBV27 to TRBJ2-7, with a tentative D gene TRBD2 over 5 matching bases. CDR1 and CDR2 (MNHEY, SMNVEV) derive from the germline V gene (reference sequence). From cysteine to phenylalanine, the CDR3 is 14 amino acids long. Only CDR3 DNA is held: 42 bases, read in frame from base 1. A distance of 12 bases separates the germline ends of V and J, which lose 6 bases and 0 bases respectively.